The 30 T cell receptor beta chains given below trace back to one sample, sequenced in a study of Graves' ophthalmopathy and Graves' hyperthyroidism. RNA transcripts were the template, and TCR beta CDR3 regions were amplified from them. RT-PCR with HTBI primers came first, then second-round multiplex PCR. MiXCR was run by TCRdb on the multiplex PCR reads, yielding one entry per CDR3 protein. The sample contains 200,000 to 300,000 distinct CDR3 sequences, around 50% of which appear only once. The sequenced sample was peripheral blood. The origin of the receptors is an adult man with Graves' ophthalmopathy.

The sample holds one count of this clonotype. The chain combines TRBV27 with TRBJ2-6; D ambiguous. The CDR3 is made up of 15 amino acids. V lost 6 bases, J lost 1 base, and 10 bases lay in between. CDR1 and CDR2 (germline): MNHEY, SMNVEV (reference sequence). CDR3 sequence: CASRHGQSGANVLTF. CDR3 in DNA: TGTGCCAGCAGACACGGGCAGTCTGGGGCCAACGTCCTGACTTTC.

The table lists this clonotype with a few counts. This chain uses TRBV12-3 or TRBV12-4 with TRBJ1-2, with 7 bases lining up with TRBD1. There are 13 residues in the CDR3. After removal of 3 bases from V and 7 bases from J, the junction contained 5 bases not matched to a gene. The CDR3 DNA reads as TGTGCCAGCAGTTTGACAGGGCAGGGTGGCTACACCTTC. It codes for CASSLTGQGGYTF.

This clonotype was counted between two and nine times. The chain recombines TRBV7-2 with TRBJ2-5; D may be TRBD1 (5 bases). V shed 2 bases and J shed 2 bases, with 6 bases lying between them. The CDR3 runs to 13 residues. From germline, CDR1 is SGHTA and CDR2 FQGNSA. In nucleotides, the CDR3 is TGTGCCAGCAGCTTATACAGGCAAGAGACCCAGTACTTC. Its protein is CASSLYRQETQYF.

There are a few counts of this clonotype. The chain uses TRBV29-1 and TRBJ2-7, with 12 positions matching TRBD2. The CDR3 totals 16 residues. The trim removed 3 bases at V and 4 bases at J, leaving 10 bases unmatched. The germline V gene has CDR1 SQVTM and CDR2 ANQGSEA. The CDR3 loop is CSVEIPGGLAGYEQYF. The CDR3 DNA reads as TGCAGCGTTGAGATCCCCGGGGGACTAGCGGGTTACGAGCAGTACTTC.

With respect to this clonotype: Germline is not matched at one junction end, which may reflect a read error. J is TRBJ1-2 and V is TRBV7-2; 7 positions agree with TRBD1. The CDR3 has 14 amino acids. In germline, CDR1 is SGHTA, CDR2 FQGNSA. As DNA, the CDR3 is TGCGCCAGCAGCCAAGCCGGGACAGAATATGGCTACACCTTC. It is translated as CASSQAGTEYGYTF.

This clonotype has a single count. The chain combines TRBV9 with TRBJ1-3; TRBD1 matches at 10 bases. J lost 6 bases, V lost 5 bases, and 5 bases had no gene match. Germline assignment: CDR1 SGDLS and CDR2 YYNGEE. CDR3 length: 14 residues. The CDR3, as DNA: TGTGCCAGCAGTCCCGACAGGGGGCCAAACACCATATATTTT. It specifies CASSPDRGPNTIYF.

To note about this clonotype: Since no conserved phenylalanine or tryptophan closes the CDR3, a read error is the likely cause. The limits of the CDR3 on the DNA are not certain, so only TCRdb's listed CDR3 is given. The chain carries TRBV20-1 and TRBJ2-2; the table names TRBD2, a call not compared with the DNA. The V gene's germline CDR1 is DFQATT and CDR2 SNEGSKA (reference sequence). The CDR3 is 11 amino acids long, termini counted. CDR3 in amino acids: CSASPSSGGAP.

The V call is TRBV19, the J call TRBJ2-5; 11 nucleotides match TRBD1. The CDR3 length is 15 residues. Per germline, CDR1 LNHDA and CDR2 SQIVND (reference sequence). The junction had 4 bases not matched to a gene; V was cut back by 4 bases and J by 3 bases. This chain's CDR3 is CASSTGTGGKETQYF. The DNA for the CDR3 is TGTGCCAGTAGTACTGGGACAGGGGGGAAAGAGACCCAGTACTTC.

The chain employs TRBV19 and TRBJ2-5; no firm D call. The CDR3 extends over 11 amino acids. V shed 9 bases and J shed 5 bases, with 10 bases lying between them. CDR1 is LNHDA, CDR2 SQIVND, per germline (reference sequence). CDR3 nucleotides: TGTGCCAGCAGTTATGGCGAGACCCAGTACTTC. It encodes CASSYGETQYF.

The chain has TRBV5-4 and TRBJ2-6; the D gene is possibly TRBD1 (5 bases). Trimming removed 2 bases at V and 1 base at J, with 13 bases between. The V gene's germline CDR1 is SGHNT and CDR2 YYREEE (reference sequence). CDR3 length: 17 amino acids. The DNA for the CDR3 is TGTGCCAGCAGCTTATTAACAGGTGGATCTGGGGCCAACGTCCTGACTTTC. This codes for CASSLLTGGSGANVLTF.

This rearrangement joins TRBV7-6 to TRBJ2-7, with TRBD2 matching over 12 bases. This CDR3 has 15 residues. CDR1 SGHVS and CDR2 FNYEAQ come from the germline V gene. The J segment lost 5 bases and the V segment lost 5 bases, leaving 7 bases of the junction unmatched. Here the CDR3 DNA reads TGTGCCAGCAGCCCGAGGACTAGCGGGACAGACGAGCAGTACTTC. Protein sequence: CASSPRTSGTDEQYF.

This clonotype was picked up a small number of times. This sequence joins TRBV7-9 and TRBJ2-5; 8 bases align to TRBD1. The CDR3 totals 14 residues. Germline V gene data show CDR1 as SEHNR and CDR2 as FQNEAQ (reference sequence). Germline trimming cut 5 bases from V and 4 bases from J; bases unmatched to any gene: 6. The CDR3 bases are TGTGCCAGCAGCATCCCTACAGGGGGAGAGACCCAGTACTTC. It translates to CASSIPTGGETQYF.

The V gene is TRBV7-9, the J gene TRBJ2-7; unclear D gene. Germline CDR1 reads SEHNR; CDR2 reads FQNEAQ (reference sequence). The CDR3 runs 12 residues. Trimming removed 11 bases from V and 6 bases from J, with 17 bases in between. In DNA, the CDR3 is TGTGCCTGGAGTGTAAGTAGTGTCGAGCAGTACTTC. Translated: CAWSVSSVEQYF.

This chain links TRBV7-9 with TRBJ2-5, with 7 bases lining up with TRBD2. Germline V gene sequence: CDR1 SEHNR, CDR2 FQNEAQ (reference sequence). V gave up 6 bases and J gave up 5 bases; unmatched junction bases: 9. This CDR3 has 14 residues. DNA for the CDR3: TGTGCCAGCAGGGAGACTAGCCGGACGGAGACCCAGTACTTC. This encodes CASRETSRTETQYF.

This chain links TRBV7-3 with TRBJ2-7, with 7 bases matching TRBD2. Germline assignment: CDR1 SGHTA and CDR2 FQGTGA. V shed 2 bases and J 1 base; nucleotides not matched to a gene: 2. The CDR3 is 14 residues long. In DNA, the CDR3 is TGTGCCAGCAGCTTAGCGGGAGTATCCTACGAGCAGTACTTC. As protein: CASSLAGVSYEQYF.

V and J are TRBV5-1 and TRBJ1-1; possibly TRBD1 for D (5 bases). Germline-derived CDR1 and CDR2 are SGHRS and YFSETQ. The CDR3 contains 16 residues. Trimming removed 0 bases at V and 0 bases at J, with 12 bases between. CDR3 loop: CASSLDAGNMNTEAFF. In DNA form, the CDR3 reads TGCGCCAGCAGCTTGGATGCAGGGAACATGAACACTGAAGCTTTCTTT.

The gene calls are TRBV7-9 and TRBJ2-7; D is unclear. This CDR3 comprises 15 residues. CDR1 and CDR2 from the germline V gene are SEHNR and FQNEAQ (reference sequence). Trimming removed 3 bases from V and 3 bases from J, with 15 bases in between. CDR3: CASSFTPGDYYEQYF. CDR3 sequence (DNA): TGTGCCAGCAGCTTTACCCCCGGAGATTACTACGAGCAGTACTTC.

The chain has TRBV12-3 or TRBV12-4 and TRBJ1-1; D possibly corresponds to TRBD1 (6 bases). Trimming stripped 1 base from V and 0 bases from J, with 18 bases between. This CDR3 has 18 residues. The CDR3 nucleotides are TGTGCCAGCAGTTTAGTGCTTGGGCAGGGGACCATGAACACTGAAGCTTTCTTT. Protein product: CASSLVLGQGTMNTEAFF.

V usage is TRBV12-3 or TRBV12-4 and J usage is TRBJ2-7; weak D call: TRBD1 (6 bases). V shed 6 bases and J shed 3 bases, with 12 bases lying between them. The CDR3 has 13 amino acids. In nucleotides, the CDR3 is TGTGCCAGCAGCCAAGGACAGCACTACGAGCAGTACTTC. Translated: CASSQGQHYEQYF.

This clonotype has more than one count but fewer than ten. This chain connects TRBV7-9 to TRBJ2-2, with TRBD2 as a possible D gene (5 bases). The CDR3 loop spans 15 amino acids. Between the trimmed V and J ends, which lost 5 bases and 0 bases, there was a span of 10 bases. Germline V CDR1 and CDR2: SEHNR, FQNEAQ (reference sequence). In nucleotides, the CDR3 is TGTGCCAGCAGCCCCACTAGAACGAACACCGGGGAGCTGTTTTTT. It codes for CASSPTRTNTGELFF.

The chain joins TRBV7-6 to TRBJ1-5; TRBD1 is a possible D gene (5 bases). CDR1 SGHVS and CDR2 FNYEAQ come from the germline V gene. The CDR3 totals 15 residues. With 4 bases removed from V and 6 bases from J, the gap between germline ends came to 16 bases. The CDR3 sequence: CASSSGTSKGQPQHF. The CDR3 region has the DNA TGTGCCAGCAGCTCTGGGACCTCCAAGGGTCAGCCCCAGCATTTT.

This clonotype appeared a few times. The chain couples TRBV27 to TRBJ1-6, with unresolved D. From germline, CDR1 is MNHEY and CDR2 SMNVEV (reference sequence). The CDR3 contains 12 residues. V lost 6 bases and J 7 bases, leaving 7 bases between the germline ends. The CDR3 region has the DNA TGTGCCAGCAGCCGTCCAAATTCACCCCTCCACTTT. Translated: CASSRPNSPLHF.

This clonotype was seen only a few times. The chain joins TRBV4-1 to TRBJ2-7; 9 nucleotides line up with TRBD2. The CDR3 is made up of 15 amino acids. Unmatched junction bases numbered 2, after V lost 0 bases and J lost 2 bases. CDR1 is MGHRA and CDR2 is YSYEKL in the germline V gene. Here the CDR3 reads CASSQEVAGAYEQYF. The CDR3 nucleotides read TGCGCCAGCAGCCAAGAGGTAGCGGGAGCCTACGAGCAGTACTTC.

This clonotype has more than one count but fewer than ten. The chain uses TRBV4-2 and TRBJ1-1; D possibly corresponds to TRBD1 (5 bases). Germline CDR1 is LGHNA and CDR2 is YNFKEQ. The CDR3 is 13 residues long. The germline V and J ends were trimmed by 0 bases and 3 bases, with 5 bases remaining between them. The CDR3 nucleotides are TGTGCCAGCAGCCAAGAGGGGGACACTGAAGCTTTCTTT. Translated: CASSQEGDTEAFF.

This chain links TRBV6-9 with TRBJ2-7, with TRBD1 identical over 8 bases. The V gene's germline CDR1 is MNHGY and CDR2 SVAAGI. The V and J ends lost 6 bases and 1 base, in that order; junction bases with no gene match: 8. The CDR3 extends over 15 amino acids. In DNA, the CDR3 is TGTGCCAGCAGGAAAGGACAGGGTAGTTCCTACGAGCAGTACTTC. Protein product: CASRKGQGSSYEQYF.

This chain's CDR3 is CASSLGVSRGETQYF. In DNA, the CDR3 is TGTGCCAGCAGCCTAGGTGTGTCAAGGGGTGAGACCCAGTACTTC. The chain recombines TRBV7-2 with TRBJ2-5; weak D call: TRBD1 (5 bases). Germline values: CDR1 SGHTA, CDR2 FQGNSA. The ends were cut back, 5 bases at V and 5 bases at J, with 18 bases in the middle. The CDR3 is 15 residues long. The full variable domain, with the rest looked up from reference TRBV7-2 and TRBJ2-5, is GAGVSQSPSNKVTEKGKDVELRCDPISGHTALYWYRQSLGQGLEFLIYFQGNSAPDKSGLPSDRFSAERTGGSVSTLTIQRTQQEDSAVYLCASSLGVSRGETQYFGPGTRLLVL.

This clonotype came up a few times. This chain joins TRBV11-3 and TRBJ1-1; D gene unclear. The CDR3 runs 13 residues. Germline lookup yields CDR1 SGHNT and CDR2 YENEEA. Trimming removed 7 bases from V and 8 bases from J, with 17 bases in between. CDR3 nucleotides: TGTGCCAGCACCCGGCGGGATGGATACGAAGCTTTCTTT. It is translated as CASTRRDGYEAFF.

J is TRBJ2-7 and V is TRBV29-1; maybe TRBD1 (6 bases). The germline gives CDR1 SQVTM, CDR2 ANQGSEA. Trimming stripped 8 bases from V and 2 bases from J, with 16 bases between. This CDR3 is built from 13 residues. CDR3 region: CSSDRQGTYEQYF. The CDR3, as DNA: TGCAGCAGTGACCGTCAGGGGACCTACGAGCAGTACTTC.

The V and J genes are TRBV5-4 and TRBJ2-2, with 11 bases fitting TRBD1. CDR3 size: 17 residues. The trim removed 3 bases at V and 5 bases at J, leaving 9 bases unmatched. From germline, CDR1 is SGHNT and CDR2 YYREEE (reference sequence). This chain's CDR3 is CASSSIPGTGGTGELFF. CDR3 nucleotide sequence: TGTGCCAGCAGCTCAATACCCGGGACAGGGGGTACCGGGGAGCTGTTTTTT.

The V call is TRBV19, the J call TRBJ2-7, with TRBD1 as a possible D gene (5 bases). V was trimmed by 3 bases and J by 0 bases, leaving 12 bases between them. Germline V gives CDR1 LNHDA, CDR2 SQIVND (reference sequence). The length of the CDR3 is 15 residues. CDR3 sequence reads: CASSMYQGSSYEQYF. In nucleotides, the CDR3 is TGTGCCAGTAGTATGTACCAGGGTAGCTCCTACGAGCAGTACTTC.